This T cell receptor (beta chain) was documented in a study of blood T cells in healthy people across ages. Primed by a sample-barcoded 5' primer and a J-beta primer mix, a second PCR proceeded for roughly 6 to 12 cycles. TCRdb independently ran MiXCR on the 5' RACE reads; one entry per CDR3 protein. The repertoire holds hundreds of thousands of distinct CDR3 sequences, with around 24% as singletons. Note on this clonotype: The antigen is undetermined.

Points from the study as a whole: Not knowing donor CMV status may have confounded expanded clonotype changes.

The CDR3 sequence is 16 residues long. V lost 7 bases, J lost 7 bases, and 24 bases lay in between. The germline V gene encodes CDR1 SGDLS and CDR2 YYNGEE. These same data were also listed under a study on T cells of mothers and their children.

Input material: blood. This TCR was sampled from a boy younger than 18 in good health. V gene TRBV9 combines with J gene TRBJ2-1; weak D call: TRBD2 (7 bases). CDR3 DNA: TGTGCCAGCGGGGGTAGAGGGGGGGAATGGTGGAATGAGCAGTTCTTC. It is translated as CASGGRGGEWWNEQFF.